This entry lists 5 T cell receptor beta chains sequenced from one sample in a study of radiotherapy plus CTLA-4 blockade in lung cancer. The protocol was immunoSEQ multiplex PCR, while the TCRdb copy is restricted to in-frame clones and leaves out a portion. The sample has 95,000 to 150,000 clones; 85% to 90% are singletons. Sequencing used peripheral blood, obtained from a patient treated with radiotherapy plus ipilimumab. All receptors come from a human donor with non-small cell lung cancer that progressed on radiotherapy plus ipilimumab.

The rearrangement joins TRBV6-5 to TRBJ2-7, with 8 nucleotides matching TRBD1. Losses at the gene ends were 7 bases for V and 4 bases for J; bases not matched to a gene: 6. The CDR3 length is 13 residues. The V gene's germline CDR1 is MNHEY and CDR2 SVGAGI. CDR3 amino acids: CASTGQGGYEQYF. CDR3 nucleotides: TGTGCCAGCACCGGACAGGGTGGATACGAGCAGTACTTC.

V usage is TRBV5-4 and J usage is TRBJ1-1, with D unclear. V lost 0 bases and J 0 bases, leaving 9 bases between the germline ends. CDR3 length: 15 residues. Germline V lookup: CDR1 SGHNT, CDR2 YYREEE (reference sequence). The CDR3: CASSLVGGLNTEAFF. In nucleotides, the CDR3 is TGTGCCAGCAGCTTGGTGGGAGGCCTGAACACTGAAGCTTTCTTT.

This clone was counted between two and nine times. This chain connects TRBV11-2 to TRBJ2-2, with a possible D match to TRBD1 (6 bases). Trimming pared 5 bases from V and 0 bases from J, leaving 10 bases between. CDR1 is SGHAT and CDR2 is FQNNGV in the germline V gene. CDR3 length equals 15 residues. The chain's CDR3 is CASSRDIANTGELFF. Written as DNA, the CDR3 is TGTGCCAGCAGCAGGGACATCGCGAACACCGGGGAGCTGTTTTTT.

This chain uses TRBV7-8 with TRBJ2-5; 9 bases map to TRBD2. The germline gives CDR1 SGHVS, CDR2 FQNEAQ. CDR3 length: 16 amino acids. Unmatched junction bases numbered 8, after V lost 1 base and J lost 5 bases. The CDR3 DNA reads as TGTGCCAGCAGCTTAGGGGCGGGAGGGCCTTTTGAGACCCAGTACTTC. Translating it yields CASSLGAGGPFETQYF.

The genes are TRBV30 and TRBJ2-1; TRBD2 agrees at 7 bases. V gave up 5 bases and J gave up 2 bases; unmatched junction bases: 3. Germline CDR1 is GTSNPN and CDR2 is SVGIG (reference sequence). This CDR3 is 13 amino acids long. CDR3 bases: TGTGCCTGGTCTAGCGGACCCTACAATGAGCAGTTCTTC. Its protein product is CAWSSGPYNEQFF.